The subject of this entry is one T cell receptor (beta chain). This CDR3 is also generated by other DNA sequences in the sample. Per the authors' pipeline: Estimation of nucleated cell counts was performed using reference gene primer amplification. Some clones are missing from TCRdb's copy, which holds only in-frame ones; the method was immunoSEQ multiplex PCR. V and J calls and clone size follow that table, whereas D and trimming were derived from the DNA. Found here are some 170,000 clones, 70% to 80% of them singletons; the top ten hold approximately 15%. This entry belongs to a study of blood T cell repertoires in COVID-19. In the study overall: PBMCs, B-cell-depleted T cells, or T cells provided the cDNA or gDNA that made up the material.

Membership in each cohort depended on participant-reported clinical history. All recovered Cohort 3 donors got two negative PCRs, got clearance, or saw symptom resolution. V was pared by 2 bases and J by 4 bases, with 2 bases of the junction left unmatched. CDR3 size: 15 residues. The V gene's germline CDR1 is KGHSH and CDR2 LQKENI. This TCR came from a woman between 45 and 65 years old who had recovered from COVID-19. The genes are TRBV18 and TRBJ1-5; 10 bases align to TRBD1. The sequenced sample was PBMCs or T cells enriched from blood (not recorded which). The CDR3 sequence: CASSPGTGVNQPQHF. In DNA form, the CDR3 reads TGTGCCAGCTCACCAGGGACAGGGGTTAATCAGCCCCAGCATTTT.